This T cell receptor (beta chain) comes out of a study of identical twins. Many counts were recorded for this clonotype. TCRdb reanalysed the 5' RACE reads using MiXCR and keeps one entry per CDR3 protein. The data show 550,000 to 800,000 distinct CDR3 sequences, 7.1% seen once. The sample was also reused in another study, on yellow fever vaccine responses in identical twins.

Input material: PBMCs. This receptor was identified in a woman aged 18-29 years in good health.

The CDR3 loop is CASSLSGGYNSPLHF. CDR3 DNA sequence: TGTGCCAGCAGCTTATCGGGAGGGTATAATTCACCCCTCCACTTT. The V gene is TRBV7-9, the J gene TRBJ1-6; the D is unclear. CDR1 is SEHNR, CDR2 FQNEAQ, per germline (reference sequence). The CDR3 loop spans 15 amino acids. Between the trimmed V and J ends, which lost 2 bases and 4 bases, there was a span of 9 bases.